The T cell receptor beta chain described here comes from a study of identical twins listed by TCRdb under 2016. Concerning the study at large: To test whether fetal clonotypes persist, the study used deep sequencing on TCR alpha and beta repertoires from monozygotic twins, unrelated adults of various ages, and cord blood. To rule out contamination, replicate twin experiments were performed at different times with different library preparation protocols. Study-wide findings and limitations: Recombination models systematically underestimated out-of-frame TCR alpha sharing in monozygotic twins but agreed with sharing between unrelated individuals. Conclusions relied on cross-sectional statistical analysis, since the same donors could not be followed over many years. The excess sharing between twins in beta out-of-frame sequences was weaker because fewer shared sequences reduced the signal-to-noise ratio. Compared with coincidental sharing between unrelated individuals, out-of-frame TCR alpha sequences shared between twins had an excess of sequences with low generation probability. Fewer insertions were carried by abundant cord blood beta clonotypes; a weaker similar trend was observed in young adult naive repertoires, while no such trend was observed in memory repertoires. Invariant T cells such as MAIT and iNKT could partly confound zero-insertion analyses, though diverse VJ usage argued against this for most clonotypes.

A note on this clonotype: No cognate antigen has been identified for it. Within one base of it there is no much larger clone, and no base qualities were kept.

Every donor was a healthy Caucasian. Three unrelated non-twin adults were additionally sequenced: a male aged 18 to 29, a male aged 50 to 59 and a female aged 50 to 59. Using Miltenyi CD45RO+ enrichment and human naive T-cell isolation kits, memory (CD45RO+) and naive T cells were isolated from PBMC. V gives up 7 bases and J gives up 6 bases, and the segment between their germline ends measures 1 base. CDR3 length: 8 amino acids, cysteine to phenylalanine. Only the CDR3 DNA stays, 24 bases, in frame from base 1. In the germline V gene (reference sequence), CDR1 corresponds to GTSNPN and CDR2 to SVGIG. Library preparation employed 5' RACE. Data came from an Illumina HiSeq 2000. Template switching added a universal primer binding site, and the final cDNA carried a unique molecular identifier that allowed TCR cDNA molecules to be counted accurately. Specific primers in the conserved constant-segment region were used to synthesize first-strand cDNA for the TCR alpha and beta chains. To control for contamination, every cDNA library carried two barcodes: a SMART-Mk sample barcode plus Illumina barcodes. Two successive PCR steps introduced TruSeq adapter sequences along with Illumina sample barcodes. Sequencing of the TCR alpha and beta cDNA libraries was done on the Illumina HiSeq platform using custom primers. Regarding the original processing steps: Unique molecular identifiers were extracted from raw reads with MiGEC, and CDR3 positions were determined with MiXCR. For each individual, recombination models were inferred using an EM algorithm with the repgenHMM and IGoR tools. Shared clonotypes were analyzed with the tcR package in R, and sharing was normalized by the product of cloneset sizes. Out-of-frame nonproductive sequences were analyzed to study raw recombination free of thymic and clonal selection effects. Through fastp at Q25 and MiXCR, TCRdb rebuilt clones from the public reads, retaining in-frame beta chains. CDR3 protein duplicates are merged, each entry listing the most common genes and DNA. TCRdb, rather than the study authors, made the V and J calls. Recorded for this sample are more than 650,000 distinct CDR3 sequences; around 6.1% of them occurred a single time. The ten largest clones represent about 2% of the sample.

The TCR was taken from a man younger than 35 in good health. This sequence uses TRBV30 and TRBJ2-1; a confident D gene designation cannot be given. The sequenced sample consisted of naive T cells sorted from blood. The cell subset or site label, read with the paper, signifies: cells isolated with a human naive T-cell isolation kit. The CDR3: CAFNEQFF. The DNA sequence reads TGTGCCTTCAATGAGCAGTTCTTC.